A few counts support the clone carrying this TCR beta chain. Its antigen remains unknown. With RNA at 10%, 30% or 50%, naive CD8 libraries came from approximately 22,000 to 940,000 sorted cells. TCRdb recomputed calls from the PCR reads with MiXCR, one row per CDR3 protein. The sample lists about 640,000 distinct CDR3 sequences, just under 20% occurring once. The CDR3 loop spans 14 amino acids. Trimming removed 7 bases from V and 4 bases from J; junction bases left unmatched: 9. The sample is drawn from a study of molecular identifiers for immune sequencing clone quantification. Study-wide findings and caveats: Should identical TCR molecules share a barcode, the sizes of highly expanded clones could be underestimated. Clonotypes surpassing 20 RNA copies contained over 97% of effector molecules, versus under 1% in naive cells.

The sample comprised naive CD8+ T cells from blood, with Jurkat cell RNA spiked in. The subset here: FACS-sorted CD8+CD4-CCR7+CD45RA+ naive T cells. The J gene is TRBJ2-5, the V gene TRBV12-3 or TRBV12-4, with 7 bases that match TRBD1. This receptor was obtained from a human donor in good health. Some libraries in this study had Jurkat cell RNA spiked in. In DNA form, the CDR3 reads TGTGCCAGCACCCCTAGGGCAGGGGGAGAGACCCAGTACTTC. Protein: CASTPRAGGETQYF.